A selection of T cell receptor beta chains follows, all from one sample in a study of control samples from healthy donors and cancer patients. Repertoires were generated with immunoSEQ multiplex PCR, while TCRdb's copy carries only in-frame clones and drops some. The table lists some 96,000 clones, roughly nine tenths of them singletons. Source material: blood. These receptor sequences come from a woman aged 45-65 years in good health. Both conserved end residues are part of each CDR3. Each record gives: V gene, J gene, clone size, D gene, CDR3 DNA, CDR3 protein. D genes are given only for firm matches. Clone size is not always given. Where it is, it says once, few, many or a class for expanded clones.

V gene: TRBV9; J gene: TRBJ2-3; clone size: -; D gene: -; CDR3 DNA: TGTGCCAGCAGCGCCACAGGATCCTACGGCACAGATACGCAGTATTTT; CDR3 protein: CASSATGSYGTDTQYF
V gene: TRBV4-1; J gene: TRBJ2-1; clone size: -; D gene: -; CDR3 DNA: TGCGCCAGCAGCCAAGATCAGGGGATATCCTACAATGAGCAGTTCTTC; CDR3 protein: CASSQDQGISYNEQFF
V gene: TRBV7-9; J gene: TRBJ2-2; clone size: once; D gene: -; CDR3 DNA: TGTGCCAGCAGCTTTACAGTAGGGAACACCGGGGAGCTGTTTTTT; CDR3 protein: CASSFTVGNTGELFF
V gene: TRBV19; J gene: TRBJ1-5; clone size: -; D gene: -; CDR3 DNA: TGTGCCAGTAGTCCTTTAGGACAGCCCCAGCATTTT; CDR3 protein: CASSPLGQPQHF
V gene: TRBV29-1; J gene: TRBJ2-1; clone size: -; D gene: -; CDR3 DNA: TGCAGCGTTGAAATCGCACGGACCCGCCGTCCGATCTTC; CDR3 protein: CSVEIARTRRPIF
V gene: TRBV7-8; J gene: TRBJ2-7; clone size: -; D gene: -; CDR3 DNA: TGTGCCAGCAGCCCAGGGCCCAAACTAGGGCTTTCCTACGAGCAGTACTTC; CDR3 protein: CASSPGPKLGLSYEQYF
V gene: TRBV3-1/TRBV3-2; J gene: TRBJ1-2; clone size: -; D gene: TRBD1; CDR3 DNA: TGTGCCAGCAGCTCTCGGGACAGCGAGCGCTACACCTTC; CDR3 protein: CASSSRDSERYTF
V gene: TRBV5-8; J gene: TRBJ2-2; clone size: -; D gene: -; CDR3 DNA: TGTGCCAGCAGCTCCGAAGAGGGGACCGGGGAGCTGTTTTTT; CDR3 protein: CASSSEEGTGELFF
V gene: TRBV30; J gene: TRBJ2-7; clone size: -; D gene: -; CDR3 DNA: TGTGCCTGGAGTTACGGCGCTTACTCCTACGAGCAGTACTTC; CDR3 protein: CAWSYGAYSYEQYF
V gene: TRBV19; J gene: TRBJ1-6; clone size: -; D gene: -; CDR3 DNA: TGTGCCAGTACCCCCTGGGGGGGCCGGGCTAATTCACCCCCCCACTTT; CDR3 protein: CASTPWGGRANSPPHF
V gene: TRBV4-1; J gene: TRBJ2-7; clone size: -; D gene: -; CDR3 DNA: TGCGCCAGCAGCCAATCGGGTTTACGTGGGGAGCAGTACTTC; CDR3 protein: CASSQSGLRGEQYF
V gene: TRBV6-5; J gene: TRBJ1-1; clone size: -; D gene: -; CDR3 DNA: TGTGCCAGCTCCTGGGGCGGGGGTAGGTCCAAAAATGCTTTCTTT; CDR3 protein: CASSWGGGRSKNAFF
V gene: TRBV9; J gene: TRBJ1-1; clone size: few; D gene: TRBD1; CDR3 DNA: TGTGCCAGCAGCGGACAGGGGTATAACACTGAAGCTTTCTTT; CDR3 protein: CASSGQGYNTEAFF
V gene: TRBV9; J gene: TRBJ1-5; clone size: -; D gene: TRBD1; CDR3 DNA: TGTGCCAGCAGCCCTGGGACAGCTAATAGCAATCAGCCCCAGCATTTT; CDR3 protein: CASSPGTANSNQPQHF
V gene: TRBV30; J gene: TRBJ2-3; clone size: -; D gene: -; CDR3 DNA: TGTGCCTGGAGTGTACCACAGGGCTTCACAGATACGCAGTATTTT; CDR3 protein: CAWSVPQGFTDTQYF